These 10 T cell receptor beta chains share one sample of origin, sequenced in a study of CD8 T cells in ankylosing spondylitis. Findings and limits, study-wide: Ankylosing spondylitis blood appeared to carry a characteristic TCR beta motif of roughly 8 highly homologous variants.

TCRdb itself ran the 5' RACE reads through MiXCR, one entry per CDR3 protein. Here the sample spans fewer than 400,000 distinct CDR3 sequences, around 8% being singletons. Antigen specificity for these receptors is unknown. The sequenced sample was blood, either unsorted or a sorted T cell fraction (not recorded which). The receptors were gathered from a male donor with ankylosing spondylitis.

CDR3 in DNA: TGTGCCACCAGTGTAGGACTAGCAGGCGGGGAGCTGTTTTTT. It yields the protein CATSVGLAGGELFF. The chain links TRBV24-1 to TRBJ2-2, with 8 bases identical to TRBD2. Per the germline V gene, CDR1 is KGHDR and CDR2 is SFDVKD. The CDR3 runs to 14 residues. The V segment lost 5 bases and the J segment 7 bases; nucleotides outside the gene matches: 5.

This rearrangement joins TRBV5-1 to TRBJ2-3; 8 bases are shared with TRBD2. V lost 0 bases and J lost 2; bases outside the gene matches: 5. Germline V gene sequence: CDR1 SGHRS, CDR2 YFSETQ. This CDR3 is 16 amino acids long. The CDR3 here is CASSLEGSGVTDTQYF. The CDR3 nucleotides are TGCGCCAGCAGCTTGGAGGGTAGCGGGGTCACAGATACGCAGTATTTT.

This clonotype was counted a few times. The rearrangement links TRBV21-1 to TRBJ2-1; the table's TRBD1 call for D was not verified on the DNA. TRBV21-1 is deemed a pseudogene. This CDR3 has 18 amino acids. The CDR3 coding sequence is TGTGCCAGCAGCAAAGAGAGGTGTGGGACAGGGGCTTTCAATGAGCAGTTCTTC. Encoded protein: CASSKERCGTGAFNEQFF.

This clonotype was seen many times. The chain carries TRBV28 and TRBJ2-1; 9 bases are shared with TRBD1. Losses at the gene ends were 7 bases for V and 3 bases for J; bases not matched to a gene: 4. Germline V gene data show CDR1 as MDHEN and CDR2 as SYDVKM. This CDR3 is built from 14 residues. The CDR3 DNA reads as TGTGCCAGCATCACGGACAGGGGCTACAATGAGCAGTTCTTC. This encodes CASITDRGYNEQFF.

Comments on this clonotype: In this CDR3 the conserved last residue, phenylalanine or tryptophan, is missing, so a read error is likely. The chain links TRBV5-1 to TRBJ2-7; D may correspond to TRBD1 or TRBD2 (5 bases each). The length of the CDR3 is 13 residues. Germline lookup yields CDR1 SGHRS and CDR2 YFSETQ. Trimming took off 7 bases at V and 7 bases at J, with 18 bases between the two ends. Here the CDR3 DNA reads TGCGCCAGCCCTTGGGACGGGGTCGGAGAGCAGTACTCC. Protein: CASPWDGVGEQYS.

There are a few counts of this clonotype. The chain employs TRBV6-1 and TRBJ1-4; D gene ambiguous. Deletions cut 6 bases from V and 8 bases from J, with 16 bases between. The germline CDR1 and CDR2 sequences are MNHNS and SASEGT. The CDR3 is 14 amino acids. This CDR3 is CASSETRLGEKLFF. The CDR3 nucleotides are TGTGCCAGCAGCGAGACTAGGTTAGGAGAAAAACTGTTTTTT.

This clonotype was seen a handful of times. The rearrangement uses TRBV6-1 and TRBJ2-1; D is perhaps TRBD2 (6 bases). The germline V and J ends were trimmed by 8 bases and 3 bases, with 17 bases remaining between them. The CDR3 sequence is 15 residues long. Germline loops: CDR1 MNHNS, CDR2 SASEGT. Here the CDR3 DNA reads TGTGCCAGCTCCGACGGGGGAGCAGGCTACAATGAGCAGTTCTTC. Protein: CASSDGGAGYNEQFF.

The chain carries TRBV24-1 and TRBJ2-5; possible D gene TRBD1, 6 bases. CDR3 length: 15 amino acids. The V gene's germline CDR1 is KGHDR and CDR2 SFDVKD. V was trimmed by 3 bases and J by 2 bases, leaving 12 bases between them. The CDR3 DNA sequence: TGTGCCACCAGTGATCCTGTGAGGGGGCAAGAGACCCAGTACTTC. Its protein is CATSDPVRGQETQYF.

The V and J genes are TRBV3-1 and TRBJ2-7; TRBD2 aligns across 11 bases. CDR1 is LGHDT, CDR2 YNNKEL, per germline (reference sequence). The CDR3 contains 15 residues. Trimming removed 4 bases from V and 4 bases from J; junction bases left unmatched: 6. For the CDR3, the DNA is TGTGCCAGCAGCCCTCTAGCGGGAGGTTCGTACGAGCAGTACTTC. Translated, it gives CASSPLAGGSYEQYF.

The chain couples TRBV3-1 to TRBJ2-1; D possibly corresponds to TRBD2 (6 bases). The CDR3 contains 17 residues. The V and J ends lost 3 bases and 0 bases respectively, with 15 bases between them. Per the germline V gene, CDR1 is LGHDT and CDR2 is YNNKEL (reference sequence). The CDR3 DNA reads TGTGCCAGCAGCCAGCGTTGGGGGGATAGCTCCTACAATGAGCAGTTCTTC. This gives the protein CASSQRWGDSSYNEQFF.